This T cell receptor (beta chain) was sequenced for a study of T cell clusters in autoimmune cytopenias. TRB rearrangements were amplified by touch-down multiplex PCR with mixed TRB-A/B primers. TCRdb re-called the multiplex PCR reads; one entry per CDR3 protein, DNA not given. Its table records 500 to 650 distinct CDR3 sequences. This clonotype is identified as large from frequency. TRB was amplified from around 0.25 ug of peripheral blood genomic DNA per sample. This CDR3 contains 12 residues. The V gene's germline CDR1 is SGHNT and CDR2 YYREEE (reference sequence). The data were also submitted as part of a second study, on T cell repertoires in aging, cancer and after chemotherapy.

Sequenced material: peripheral blood. The chain links TRBV5-4 to TRBJ2-1. This TCR came from a human donor with an autoimmune cytopenia or autoimmune hepatitis (not recorded which). CDR3 region: CASSLVDNEQFF.